These 6 T cell receptor beta chains originate from one sample sequenced in a study of T cell repertoires in cytomegalovirus infection. TCRdb re-analysed the reads in MiXCR, keeping a single row per CDR3 protein. The sample contains roughly 860,000 distinct CDR3 sequences, 32% of which appear only once. These receptors are not linked to any known antigen. The starting material was cultured CD8+ T cells from PBMCs, obtained from culture after CMV antigen stimulation. These receptors came from a human donor in good health (CMV status not recorded). Some clones in this sample may be carry-over from other donors' samples.

This chain uses TRBV27 with TRBJ1-5, with D perhaps matching TRBD1 (6 bases). Trimming left V 8 bases short and J 2 bases short, with 19 bases between. The germline V gene has CDR1 MNHEY and CDR2 SMNVEV (reference sequence). The CDR3 has 16 residues. The CDR3 is CASGTGREGGNQPQHF. The CDR3 nucleotides read TGTGCCAGCGGAACAGGGAGGGAGGGCGGCAATCAGCCCCAGCATTTT.

Concerning this clonotype itself: A much larger clone lies one base from this, so it may be a read error. The CDR3 sequence is CASSSGLHTGELFF. In DNA, the CDR3 is TGTGCCAGCAGCTCGGGACTGCACACCGGGGAGCTGTTTTTT. The V gene is TRBV13, the J gene TRBJ2-2, with D maybe TRBD2 (6 bases). The CDR3 runs 14 residues. V was trimmed by 4 bases and J by 3 bases, leaving 9 bases between them. The germline gives CDR1 PRHDT, CDR2 FYEKMQ (reference sequence). Combining the CDR3 with reference TRBV13 and TRBJ2-2 gives the whole variable domain AAGVIQSPRHLIKEKRETATLKCYPIPRHDTVYWYQQGPGQDPQFLISFYEKMQSDKGSIPDRFSAQQFSDYHSELNMSSLELGDSALYFCASSSGLHTGELFFGEGSRLTVL.

This clonotype was seen only a few times. The rearrangement uses TRBV27 and TRBJ2-3; 13 nucleotides agree with TRBD2. CDR1 MNHEY and CDR2 SMNVEV come from the germline V gene (reference sequence). V shed 5 bases and J 6 bases; nucleotides not matched to a gene: 8. The CDR3 has 16 amino acids. The CDR3 is CASSPGTSGERDTQYF. CDR3 coding DNA: TGTGCCAGCAGTCCCGGGACTAGCGGGGAGAGGGATACGCAGTATTTT.

In its sample, this clonotype was seen many times. V and J are TRBV7-8 and TRBJ2-5; 11 bases align to TRBD2. CDR3 length: 16 residues. J gave up 5 bases and V 0 bases, and 5 bases lay outside the gene matches. CDR1 and CDR2 (germline): SGHVS, FQNEAQ. CDR3 sequence reads: CASSLALAGVAETQYF. DNA of the CDR3: TGTGCCAGCAGCTTAGCACTAGCGGGGGTCGCGGAGACCCAGTACTTC. Supplemented by reference TRBV7-8 and TRBJ2-5, the full variable domain reads GAGVSQSPRYKVAKRGQDVALRCDPISGHVSLFWYQQALGQGPEFLTYFQNEAQLDKSGLPSDRFFAERPEGSVSTLKIQRTQQEDSAVYLCASSLALAGVAETQYFGPGTRLLVL.

CDR3 sequence (DNA): TGTGCCAGCAGTTCCCCATACTCGAACACCGGGGAGCTGTTTTTT. Translation: CASSSPYSNTGELFF. This chain connects TRBV12-3 or TRBV12-4 to TRBJ2-2; D gene ambiguous. V lost 4 bases and J lost 0, with 9 bases in between. The CDR3 has 15 residues.

The chain is built from TRBV4-1 and TRBJ2-2; D remains unclear. Deletions cut 3 bases from V and 8 bases from J, with 10 bases between. The CDR3 sequence is 13 residues long. In germline, CDR1 is MGHRA, CDR2 YSYEKL. CDR3 bases: TGCGCCAGCAGCCAGCCAATCGGGGGGGAGCTGTTTTTT. Residues: CASSQPIGGELFF.